Each of the 17 T cell receptor beta chains below was sequenced from the same sample in a study of blood T cell repertoires in COVID-19. The table came from immunoSEQ multiplex PCR; TCRdb's copy has only in-frame clones and leaves some out. The sample yields 53,000 or so clones, approximately 80% seen once. Sequencing was carried out using peripheral blood. The receptors stem from a man aged 70 or older with active or convalescent COVID-19.

The chain joins TRBV6-2 or TRBV6-3 to TRBJ2-7; tentatively, D is TRBD2 (5 bases). The germline V gene has CDR1 MNHEY and CDR2 SVGEGT. This CDR3 spans 14 amino acids. Deletions cut 2 bases from V and 6 bases from J, with 14 bases between. This CDR3 is CASSYDSSRGEQYF. In DNA form, the CDR3 reads TGTGCCAGCAGTTACGATTCTAGTCGGGGCGAGCAGTACTTC.

J is TRBJ1-5 and V is TRBV7-9; tentatively, D is TRBD1 (5 bases). The V gene lost 5 bases and the J gene lost 3 bases, with 14 bases spanning the gap. This CDR3 comprises 15 residues. Germline loops: CDR1 SEHNR, CDR2 FQNEAQ (reference sequence). The CDR3 is CASSPIAGNNQPQHF. CDR3 DNA: TGTGCCAGCAGCCCTATTGCAGGGAACAATCAGCCCCAGCATTTT. Full variable domain (missing parts from reference TRBV7-9 and TRBJ1-5): DTGVSQNPRHKITKRGQNVTFRCDPISEHNRLYWYRQTLGQGPEFLTYFQNEAQLEKSRLLSDRFSAERPKGSFSTLEIQRTEQGDSAMYLCASSPIAGNNQPQHFGDGTRLSIL.

The J gene is TRBJ2-7, the V gene TRBV7-3; 10 bases line up with TRBD2. From germline, CDR1 is SGHTA and CDR2 FQGTGA. The junction had 6 bases not matched to a gene; V was cut back by 5 bases and J by 5 bases. The CDR3 runs to 14 residues. The CDR3 bases are TGTGCCAGCAGCCGAGCGGGAGGGCCTGACGAGCAGTACTTC. Amino acids: CASSRAGGPDEQYF.

This clone was detected only a few times. This rearrangement joins TRBV5-4 to TRBJ1-4, with 12 bases that match TRBD1. The V gene's germline CDR1 is SGHNT and CDR2 YYREEE (reference sequence). There are 15 residues in the CDR3. Germline trimming cut 4 bases from V and 8 bases from J; bases unmatched to any gene: 6. The CDR3 bases are TGTGCCAGCAGCCGGGGACAGGGGGCAGGCGAAAAACTGTTTTTT. It yields the protein CASSRGQGAGEKLFF.

The rearrangement uses TRBV10-3 and TRBJ2-5, with a possible D match to TRBD1 (6 bases). CDR3 length: 12 amino acids. Germline lookup yields CDR1 ENHRY and CDR2 SYGVKD. The germline V and J ends were trimmed by 3 bases and 5 bases, with 7 bases remaining between them. The CDR3 protein is CAISDRGETQYF. The DNA of the CDR3 is TGTGCCATCAGTGACAGGGGTGAGACCCAGTACTTC.

As concerns this clone: One end of the junction fails to match germline, which may point to a read error. The chain uses TRBV18 and TRBJ1-6; 10 bases map to TRBD1. The CDR3 is 18 residues long. Germline values: CDR1 KGHSH, CDR2 LQKENI. CDR3 sequence: CASSPILTGGSDNSPLHF. The CDR3 coding sequence is TGTGCCAGCTCACCTATTCTGACAGGGGGCTCCGATAATTCACCCCTCCACTTT.

V and J are TRBV25-1 and TRBJ2-1, with a possible D match to TRBD2 (6 bases). Germline V lookup: CDR1 MGHDK, CDR2 SYGVNS. The CDR3 totals 15 residues. V lost 6 bases and J 2 bases, leaving 14 bases between the germline ends. CDR3 in amino acids: CASSPWRDAYNEQFF. The CDR3 DNA follows: TGTGCCAGCAGCCCCTGGCGGGACGCCTACAATGAGCAGTTCTTC.

This clone was detected only a few times. The V call is TRBV24-1, the J call TRBJ2-2; 9 nucleotides line up with TRBD2. The V gene's germline CDR1 is KGHDR and CDR2 SFDVKD. Germline trimming cut 0 bases from V and 7 bases from J; bases unmatched to any gene: 8. CDR3 length: 17 amino acids. CDR3 in amino acids: CATSDLPSGINVGELFF. For the CDR3, the DNA is TGTGCCACCAGTGATTTGCCTAGCGGGATTAACGTCGGGGAGCTGTTTTTT.

This clone was counted once. The chain recombines TRBV3-1 (or the pseudogene TRBV3-2) with TRBJ2-1; 9 nucleotides align to TRBD2. This CDR3 is 15 amino acids long. The junction had 6 bases not matched to a gene; V was cut back by 3 bases and J by 6 bases. CDR1 and CDR2 from the germline V gene are LGHDT and YNNKEL (reference sequence). The CDR3 here is CASSQIAGAGNEQFF. The CDR3 region has the DNA TGTGCCAGCAGCCAGATAGCGGGGGCGGGCAATGAGCAGTTCTTC.

This clone has just one count. The rearrangement links TRBV9 to TRBJ2-1, with 10 bases aligning to TRBD1. CDR3 size: 15 residues. Germline values: CDR1 SGDLS, CDR2 YYNGEE. The V gene end was trimmed by 0 bases and the J gene end by 4 bases; junction bases not matched to a gene: 1. CDR3 in amino acids: CASSVGTGGYNEQFF. In DNA form, the CDR3 reads TGTGCCAGCAGCGTAGGGACAGGGGGGTACAATGAGCAGTTCTTC.

CDR3 sequence reads: CASSQQSGDEQYF. CDR3 sequence (DNA): TGCGCCAGCAGCCAACAGTCGGGGGACGAGCAGTACTTC. The rearrangement joins TRBV4-3 to TRBJ2-7; D possibly corresponds to TRBD2 (6 bases). Germline loops: CDR1 LGHNA, CDR2 YSLEER. With 2 bases removed from V and 5 bases from J, the gap between germline ends came to 10 bases. CDR3 length equals 13 residues.

This chain connects TRBV21-1 to TRBJ1-6. TRBV21-1 is deemed a pseudogene. This CDR3 is 17 amino acids long. The CDR3: CASSIAIATHTNSPLHF. In nucleotides, the CDR3 is TGTGCCAGCAGCATTGCCATAGCTACACATACAAATTCACCCCTCCACTTT.

The chain joins TRBV5-1 to TRBJ1-1; tentatively, D is TRBD1 (6 bases). Trimming took 4 bases from V and 3 from J, leaving 16 bases between them. This CDR3 has 15 residues. In germline, CDR1 is SGHRS, CDR2 YFSETQ. Here the CDR3 reads CASSLRVQGDTEAFF. The CDR3 nucleotides are TGCGCCAGCAGCCTACGCGTACAGGGAGACACTGAAGCTTTCTTT.

The genes are TRBV19 and TRBJ2-2; TRBD2 might be the D (7 bases). The length of the CDR3 is 16 residues. In germline, CDR1 is LNHDA, CDR2 SQIVND (reference sequence). The V end lost 6 bases, the J end lost 0 bases, and 14 bases lay between the germline ends. CDR3 sequence: CASRLGGLPNTGELFF. CDR3 DNA sequence: TGTGCCAGTAGGCTCGGGGGGCTACCGAACACCGGGGAGCTGTTTTTT. The entire variable domain, with the rest obtained from reference TRBV19 and TRBJ2-2, is as follows: DGGITQSPKYLFRKEGQNVTLSCEQNLNHDAMYWYRQDPGQGLRLIYYSQIVNDFQKGDIAEGYSVSREKKESFPLTVTSAQKNPTAFYLCASRLGGLPNTGELFFGEGSRLTVL.

The chain recombines TRBV3-1 (or the pseudogene TRBV3-2) with TRBJ1-2; D call uncertain. The CDR3 sequence is 14 residues long. The germline gives CDR1 LGHDT, CDR2 YNNKEL (reference sequence). V shed 3 bases and J shed 4 bases, with 12 bases lying between them. The CDR3 DNA follows: TGTGCCAGCAGCCAGGTCCAACGGAGCTATGGCTACACCTTC. Its protein product is CASSQVQRSYGYTF.

This chain connects TRBV6-6 to TRBJ1-6; D remains unclear. With 3 bases removed from V and 10 bases from J, the gap between germline ends came to 13 bases. The CDR3 runs 14 residues. CDR1 and CDR2 from the germline V gene are MNHNY and SVGAGI (reference sequence). The CDR3 here is CASSYGEVTSPLHF. In nucleotides, the CDR3 is TGTGCCAGCAGTTATGGTGAGGTAACATCACCCCTCCACTTT.

The chain employs TRBV4-2 and TRBJ2-7; maybe TRBD2 (5 bases). V was shortened by 2 bases and J by 4 bases, with 15 bases between the two germline ends. The CDR3 loop spans 15 amino acids. From germline, CDR1 is LGHNA and CDR2 YNFKEQ. The CDR3 loop reads CASSQTRGPFYEQYF. The CDR3 region has the DNA TGTGCCAGCAGCCAAACTAGAGGCCCTTTTTACGAGCAGTACTTC.